This T cell receptor (beta chain) appears in the sequencing data of a study of blood T cells in healthy people across ages. Study-wide results and limits: The study lacked donor CMV status, which possibly confounded expanded clonotype changes.

This CDR3 has 14 residues. V was pared by 0 bases and J by 7 bases, with 12 bases between. Per the germline V gene, CDR1 is LGHNA and CDR2 is YSLEER. Total RNA amounts of at least 5 micrograms were extracted per sample. Primers used in a second PCR of roughly 7 to 11 cycles were a sample-barcoded 5' primer and a J-beta primer mix. Each CDR3 protein is one row after TCRdb ran MiXCR on the 5' RACE reads. Counted here are 650,000 to 800,000 distinct CDR3 sequences, about 42% occurring once; the ten biggest clones make up about 19%. Details on this clonotype: As yet, its antigen is unknown.

The sample consisted of blood. The rearrangement links TRBV4-3 to TRBJ1-2; D unclear. The receptor was derived from a man aged 55-75 years in good health. The CDR3, as DNA: TGCGCCAGCAGCCAAGAAGGCGCGTCTGGTGGCTACACCTTC. This translates into CASSQEGASGGYTF.